One and the same sample provided the 20 T cell receptor beta chains below, sequenced in a study of a mutant IDH1 vaccine in newly diagnosed glioma. The protocol was immunoSEQ multiplex PCR, while the TCRdb copy is restricted to in-frame clones and leaves out a portion. Of 50,000 or so clones detected, around 85% appear once; the ten largest clones hold around 4%. Specified time point: week 47, end of study. With topical imiquimod, each dose of the vaccine consisted of 300 ug of mutant IDH1 20-mer peptide. These receptors are not linked to any known antigen. Sequenced material: PBMCs, taken from a glioma patient whose treatment included an IDH1 peptide vaccine. Receptor source: a woman aged 25-40 years with glioma. Some clones in this sample may be carry-over from other donors' samples.

The chain has TRBV7-2 and TRBJ1-5, with a possible D match to TRBD1 (6 bases). Germline-derived CDR1 and CDR2 are SGHTA and FQGNSA. V shed 1 base and J shed 6 bases, with 16 bases lying between them. CDR3 length: 16 amino acids. The CDR3 sequence is CASSLEGGRAVQPQHF. In nucleotides, the CDR3 is TGTGCCAGCAGCTTAGAAGGGGGAAGGGCGGTTCAGCCCCAGCATTTT.

The J gene is TRBJ2-7, the V gene TRBV29-1; 8 nucleotides line up with TRBD1. The V and J ends lost 0 bases and 3 bases, in that order; junction bases with no gene match: 13. This CDR3 is 17 amino acids long. In germline, CDR1 is SQVTM, CDR2 ANQGSEA. Here the CDR3 reads CSVEDQELGQGDYEQYF. CDR3 coding DNA: TGCAGCGTTGAAGATCAGGAGTTAGGACAGGGCGACTACGAGCAGTACTTC.

This rearrangement joins TRBV9 to TRBJ2-2; D possibly corresponds to TRBD1 (5 bases). This CDR3 is 16 amino acids long. V was clipped by 0 bases and J by 1 base, with 10 bases between them. In germline, CDR1 is SGDLS, CDR2 YYNGEE. The DNA of the CDR3 is TGTGCCAGCAGCGTAGCTACAGGAATGAACACCGGGGAGCTGTTTTTT. It encodes CASSVATGMNTGELFF. Looking up the rest from reference TRBV9 and TRBJ2-2 gives the full variable domain: DSGVTQTPKHLITATGQRVTLRCSPRSGDLSVYWYQQSLDQGLQFLIQYYNGEERAKGNILERFSAQQFPDLHSELNLSSLELGDSALYFCASSVATGMNTGELFFGEGSRLTVL.

Points on this clone: An end of the junction differs from the germline gene, which may be a read error. The chain joins TRBV10-3 to TRBJ2-7, with TRBD2 matching over 12 bases. The CDR3 sequence is 15 residues long. The V gene's germline CDR1 is ENHRY and CDR2 SYGVKD. For the CDR3, the DNA is TGTGCCATAAGTGAGTCTAGCGGGAGGGCCGGAGAGCAGTACTTC. Its translation is CAISESSGRAGEQYF.

This clone was seen a handful of times. The rearrangement links TRBV7-9 to TRBJ1-1; D may be TRBD1 (6 bases). Per the germline V gene, CDR1 is SEHNR and CDR2 is FQNEAQ (reference sequence). The CDR3 contains 14 residues. V lost 3 bases and J 1 base, leaving 9 bases between the germline ends. CDR3 sequence: CASSFHRENTEAFF. DNA for the CDR3: TGTGCCAGCAGCTTCCACAGGGAGAACACTGAAGCTTTCTTT.

The CDR3 bases are TGTGCGAGCGTTCGCGGACTGGACTATGGCTACACCTTC. Protein sequence: CASVRGLDYGYTF. The V and J genes are TRBV6-1 and TRBJ1-2; D call uncertain. The CDR3 is 13 residues long. Germline loops: CDR1 MNHNS, CDR2 SASEGT.

The V and J genes are TRBV30 and TRBJ2-3; possibly TRBD2 for D (5 bases). The CDR3 loop spans 14 amino acids. Germline V CDR1 and CDR2: GTSNPN, SVGIG (reference sequence). V was cut by 5 bases and J by 2 bases, with 14 bases left in between. The chain's CDR3 is CAWSSAGLTDTQYF. The CDR3 DNA follows: TGTGCCTGGTCTTCTGCGGGCCTCACAGATACGCAGTATTTT.

The genes are TRBV25-1 and TRBJ1-1; a weak D match, TRBD1 (6 bases). Trimming left V 1 base short and J 13 bases short, with 19 bases between. The CDR3 has 14 amino acids. CDR1 MGHDK and CDR2 SYGVNS come from the germline V gene. CDR3 protein: CASSESRGGAAGFF. The DNA of the CDR3 is TGTGCCAGCAGTGAATCCAGAGGGGGTGCGGCGGGTTTCTTT.

The chain employs TRBV5-1 and TRBJ1-5; D not resolved. Germline V gives CDR1 SGHRS, CDR2 YFSETQ. V lost 2 bases, J lost 2 bases, and 11 bases lay in between. The length of the CDR3 is 15 residues. CDR3 nucleotide sequence: TGCGCCAGCAGCTTCGGCTTGGAGGGCAATCAGCCCCAGCATTTT. It specifies CASSFGLEGNQPQHF.

The CDR3 loop is CASGLDSNEKLFF. The DNA of the CDR3 is TGTGCCAGCGGCCTGGACAGTAATGAAAAACTGTTTTTT. V usage is TRBV2 and J usage is TRBJ1-4, with D maybe TRBD1 (6 bases). V lost 8 bases and J lost 4, with 11 bases in between. Germline-derived CDR1 and CDR2 are SNHLY and FYNNEI. The CDR3 consists of 13 residues.

The chain carries TRBV2 and TRBJ2-7; D not certain. The germline V gene encodes CDR1 SNHLY and CDR2 FYNNEI. Trimming cost V 8 bases and J 1 base, with 9 bases left between them. This CDR3 is built from 12 residues. The CDR3 sequence is CASLHVSYEQYF. The CDR3 DNA is TGTGCCAGCCTTCATGTTTCCTACGAGCAGTACTTC.

The chain is built from TRBV11-2 and TRBJ1-1; perhaps TRBD1 as D (6 bases). The CDR3 has 14 amino acids. The V gene's germline CDR1 is SGHAT and CDR2 FQNNGV. V lost 6 bases, J lost 4 bases, and 15 bases lay in between. CDR3 DNA sequence: TGTGCCAGCAGTTCTGTCAGGGGAGGCACTGAAGCTTTCTTT. Protein product: CASSSVRGGTEAFF.

The genes are TRBV2 and TRBJ2-7, with 8 bases matching TRBD2. The trim removed 1 base at V and 8 bases at J, leaving 19 bases unmatched. The CDR3 spans 18 residues. Germline values: CDR1 SNHLY, CDR2 FYNNEI. CDR3: CASSEGVPAGTSLRKQYF. The CDR3 DNA reads as TGTGCCAGCAGTGAAGGGGTACCCGCCGGGACTAGTCTACGAAAGCAGTACTTC.

The gene calls are TRBV15 and TRBJ2-6; 7 nucleotides align to TRBD1. The V gene end was trimmed by 5 bases and the J gene end by 0 bases; junction bases not matched to a gene: 7. The CDR3 spans 17 residues. From germline, CDR1 is LNHNV and CDR2 YYDKDF (reference sequence). The CDR3, as DNA: TGTGCCACCAGCGGAGGACAGGCGAGCTCTGGGGCCAACGTCCTGACTTTC. This sequence encodes CATSGGQASSGANVLTF.

V is TRBV27 and J is TRBJ2-3; 11 nucleotides line up with TRBD2. V lost 5 bases to trimming and J lost 8 bases; unmatched junction nucleotides: 12. This CDR3 has 16 amino acids. The germline V gene has CDR1 MNHEY and CDR2 SMNVEV (reference sequence). As DNA, the CDR3 is TGTGCCAGCAGTCTTACTAGCGGGGGCCCTCCGGGTACGCAGTATTTT. Its translation: CASSLTSGGPPGTQYF.

The chain recombines TRBV11-2 with TRBJ2-1, with unresolved D. CDR3 length: 14 residues. CDR1 is SGHAT, CDR2 FQNNGV, per germline. Trimming stripped 4 bases from V and 5 bases from J, with 12 bases between. In DNA, the CDR3 is TGTGCCAGCAGCTCCCAGAGAAACCACAATGAGCAGTTCTTC. This translates into CASSSQRNHNEQFF.

This chain joins TRBV9 and TRBJ2-1; 9 bases align to TRBD2. Germline-derived CDR1 and CDR2 are SGDLS and YYNGEE. The CDR3 totals 16 residues. With V trimmed by 0 bases and J by 1 base, 2 bases remained unmatched. The CDR3 is CASSVVLAGSYNEQFF. Here the CDR3 DNA reads TGTGCCAGCAGCGTAGTACTAGCGGGTTCCTACAATGAGCAGTTCTTC. Filled out from reference TRBV9 and TRBJ2-1, the complete variable domain reads DSGVTQTPKHLITATGQRVTLRCSPRSGDLSVYWYQQSLDQGLQFLIQYYNGEERAKGNILERFSAQQFPDLHSELNLSSLELGDSALYFCASSVVLAGSYNEQFFGPGTRLTVL.

This clone has just one count. The chain uses TRBV5-6 and TRBJ2-7, with 7 bases that match TRBD1. There are 13 residues in the CDR3. CDR1 SGHDT and CDR2 YYEEEE come from the germline V gene. The trim removed 4 bases at V and 6 bases at J, leaving 7 bases unmatched. The CDR3 bases are TGTGCCAGCAGCGGGGACAGAGAGGTCGAGCAGTACTTC. Its protein is CASSGDREVEQYF.

This chain connects TRBV14 to TRBJ1-2; a possible D gene is TRBD1 (5 bases). Trimming took off 3 bases at V and 3 bases at J, with 35 bases between the two ends. The V gene's germline CDR1 is SGHDN and CDR2 FVKESK. This CDR3 has 22 amino acids. Here the CDR3 reads CASSQPRQRKPLLRPWYYGYTF. CDR3 sequence (DNA): TGTGCCAGCAGCCAGCCTAGACAGCGGAAGCCCCTATTGAGGCCCTGGTACTATGGCTACACCTTC.

This chain links TRBV2 with TRBJ1-3; no definite D call. The V gene's germline CDR1 is SNHLY and CDR2 FYNNEI. The CDR3 has 15 amino acids. V shed 4 bases and J shed 1 base, with 11 bases lying between them. CDR3 sequence: CASSGVGVSGNTIYF. Here the CDR3 DNA reads TGTGCCAGCAGTGGAGTAGGTGTTTCTGGAAACACCATATATTTT.